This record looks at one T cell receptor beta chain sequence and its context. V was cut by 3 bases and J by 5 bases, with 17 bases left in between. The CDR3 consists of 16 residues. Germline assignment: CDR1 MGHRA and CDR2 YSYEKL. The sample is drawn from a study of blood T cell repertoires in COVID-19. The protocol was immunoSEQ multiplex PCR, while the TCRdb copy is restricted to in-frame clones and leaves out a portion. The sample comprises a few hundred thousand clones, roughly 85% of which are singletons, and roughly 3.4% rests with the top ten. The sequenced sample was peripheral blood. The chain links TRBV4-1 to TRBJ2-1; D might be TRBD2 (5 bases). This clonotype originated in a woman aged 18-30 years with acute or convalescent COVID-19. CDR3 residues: CASSHPVRGRDNEQFF. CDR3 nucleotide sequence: TGCGCCAGCAGCCACCCCGTTCGGGGTCGGGACAATGAGCAGTTCTTC.